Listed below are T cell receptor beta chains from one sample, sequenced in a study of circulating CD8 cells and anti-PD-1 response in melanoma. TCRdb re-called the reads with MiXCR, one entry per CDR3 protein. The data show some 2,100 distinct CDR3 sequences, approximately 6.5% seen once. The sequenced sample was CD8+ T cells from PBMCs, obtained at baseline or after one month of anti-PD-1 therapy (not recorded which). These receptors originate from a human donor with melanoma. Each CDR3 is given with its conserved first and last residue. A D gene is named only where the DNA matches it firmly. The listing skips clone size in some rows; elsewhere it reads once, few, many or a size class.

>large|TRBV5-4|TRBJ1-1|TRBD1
TGTGCCAGCAGCTTCAGGGGGCGCACTGAAGCTTTCTTT
CASSFRGRTEAFF
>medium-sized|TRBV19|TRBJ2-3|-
TGTGCCAGTAGTTTCCGACAGCCCGGGGATACGCAGTATTTT
CASSFRQPGDTQYF
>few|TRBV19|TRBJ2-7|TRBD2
TGTGCCAGTAGTACCGCCGGGACTAGCGGCTACGAGCAGTACTTC
CASSTAGTSGYEQYF
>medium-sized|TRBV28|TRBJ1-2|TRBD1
TGTGCCAGCAGCACGACAGGGAACTATGGCTACACCTTC
CASSTTGNYGYTF
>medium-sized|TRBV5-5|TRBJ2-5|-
TGTGCCAGCAGCTTGGAGAACCAAGAGACCCAGTACTTC
CASSLENQETQYF
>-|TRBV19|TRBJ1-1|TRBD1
TGTGCCAGTAGTGCCCTACCAGGACAGGGTAGAAGTTCTGAAGCTTTCTTT
CASSALPGQGRSSEAFF
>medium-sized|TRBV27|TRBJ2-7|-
TGTGCCAGCAGTGTTTCTAGCTCCTACGAGCAGTACTTC
CASSVSSSYEQYF
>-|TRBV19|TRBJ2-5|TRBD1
TGTGCCAGTAGTATGAGTACAGGGGGAGAGACCCAGTACTTC
CASSMSTGGETQYF
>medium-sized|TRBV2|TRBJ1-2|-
TGTGCCAGCAGGGGCGAGGGGCTCCGGGGTGGCTACACCTTC
CASRGEGLRGGYTF
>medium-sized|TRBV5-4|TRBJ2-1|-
TGTGCCAGCACCCTTGGGAGTAATGAGCAGTTCTTC
CASTLGSNEQFF
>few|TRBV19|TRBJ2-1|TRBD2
TGTGCCAGTAGCCCTAGCGGGGGATTCTCCAATGAGCAGTTCTTC
CASSPSGGFSNEQFF
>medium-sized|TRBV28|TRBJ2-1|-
TGTGCCAGCACCCGCCGCCCCGATAGGTTCAATGAGCAGTTCTTC
CASTRRPDRFNEQFF
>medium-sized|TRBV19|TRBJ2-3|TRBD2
TGTGCCAGTAGTATAACCGGGGGGGCGACAGATACGCAGTATTTT
CASSITGGATDTQYF
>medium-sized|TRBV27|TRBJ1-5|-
TGTGCCAGCAGTTTCCCAAATCAGCCCCAGCATTTT
CASSFPNQPQHF
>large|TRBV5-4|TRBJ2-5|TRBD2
TGTGCCAGCAGCAGTGAGCGGGGGAGACAAGAGACCCAGTACTTC
CASSSERGRQETQYF
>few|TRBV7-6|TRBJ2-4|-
TGTGCCAGCAGCTTAGCTCCGGCAGGGGACAAAAACATTCAGTACTTC
CASSLAPAGDKNIQYF
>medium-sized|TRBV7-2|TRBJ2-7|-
TGTGCCAGCACGGCGCAGACGAGTCACTACGAGCAGTACTTC
CASTAQTSHYEQYF
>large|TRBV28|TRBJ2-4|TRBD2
TGTGCCAGCAGTTCGCGGACTAGCGGGCTAGCCAAAAACATTCAGTACTTC
CASSSRTSGLAKNIQYF
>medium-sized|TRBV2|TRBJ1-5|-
TGTGCCAGCAGTGAAGCCAATCAGCCCCAGCATTTT
CASSEANQPQHF